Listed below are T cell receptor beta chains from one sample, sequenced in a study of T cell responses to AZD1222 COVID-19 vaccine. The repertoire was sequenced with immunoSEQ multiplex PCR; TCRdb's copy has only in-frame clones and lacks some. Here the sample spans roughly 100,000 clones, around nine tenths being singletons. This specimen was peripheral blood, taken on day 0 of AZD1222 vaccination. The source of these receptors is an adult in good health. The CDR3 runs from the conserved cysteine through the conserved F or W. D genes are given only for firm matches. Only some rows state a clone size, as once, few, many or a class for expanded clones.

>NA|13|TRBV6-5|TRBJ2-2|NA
TGTGCCAGCAGAGGGGATTGGGTCGGGGAGCTGTTTTTT
CASRGDWVGELFF
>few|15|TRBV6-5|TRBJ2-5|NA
TGTGCCAGCACCCACGGTGAGGGAGGAGCAGAGACCCAGTACTTC
CASTHGEGGAETQYF
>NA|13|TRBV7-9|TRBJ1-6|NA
TGTGCCAGCAGCTTAGTAGGGTATTCACCCCTCCACTTT
CASSLVGYSPLHF
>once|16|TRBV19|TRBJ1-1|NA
TGTGCCAGTACCACTACTCACAGGGACTCGAACACTGAAGCTTTCTTT
CASTTTHRDSNTEAFF
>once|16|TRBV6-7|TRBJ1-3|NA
TGTGCCAGCAGTTACCCCACGGGAGAGAAAGGAAACACCATATATTTT
CASSYPTGEKGNTIYF
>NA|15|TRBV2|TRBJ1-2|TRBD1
TGTGCCAGCAGTGAAATGGTTACAGGGGTGGATGGCTACACCTTC
CASSEMVTGVDGYTF
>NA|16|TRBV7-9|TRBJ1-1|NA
TGTGCCAGCAGCTTAGTCTGGGGGGAGGGGAACACTGAAGCTTTCTTT
CASSLVWGEGNTEAFF
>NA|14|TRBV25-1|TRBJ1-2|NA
TGTGCCAGCAGTGTAACAGGGACTCACTATGGCTACACCTTC
CASSVTGTHYGYTF
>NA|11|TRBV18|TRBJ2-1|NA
TGTGCCAGCTCACCAGGGAATGAGCAGTTCTTC
CASSPGNEQFF
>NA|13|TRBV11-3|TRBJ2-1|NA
TGTGCCAGCAGCTTAGATCAAGGGGGGGAGCAGTTCTTC
CASSLDQGGEQFF
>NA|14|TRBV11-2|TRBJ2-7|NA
TGTGCCAGCAGCTTAGAAATAAGGGTCCACGAGCAGTACTTC
CASSLEIRVHEQYF
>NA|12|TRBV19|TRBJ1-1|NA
TGTGCCAGTCGTTCAGGGTACACTGAAGCTTTCTTT
CASRSGYTEAFF
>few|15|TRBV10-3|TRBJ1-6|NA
TGTGCCATCAGTGAGTCGGGGGGTATCGGATCACCCCTCCACTTT
CAISESGGIGSPLHF
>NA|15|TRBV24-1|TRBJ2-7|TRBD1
TGTGCCACCAGTGATCGACAGGGCGGAGGCTACGAGCAGTACTTC
CATSDRQGGGYEQYF
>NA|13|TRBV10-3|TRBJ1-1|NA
TGTGCCATCAGTGAGGCGGGGGGGACTGAAGCTTTCTTT
CAISEAGGTEAFF
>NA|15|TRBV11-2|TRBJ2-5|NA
TGTGCCAGCAGCTTACATCCCTCCCCAGGGGAGACCCAGTACTTC
CASSLHPSPGETQYF
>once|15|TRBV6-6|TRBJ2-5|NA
TGTGCCAGCAGTTACGGTTCGGCAGGGCAAGAGACCCAGTACTTC
CASSYGSAGQETQYF
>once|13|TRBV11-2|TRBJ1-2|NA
TGTGCCAGCAGCTTAGTCGGCGACTATGGCTACACCTTC
CASSLVGDYGYTF
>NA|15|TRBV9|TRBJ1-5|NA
TGTGCCAGCAGCGTAGATATGGGAAGCAATCAGCCCCAGCATTTT
CASSVDMGSNQPQHF
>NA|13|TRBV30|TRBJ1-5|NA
TGTGCCTGGAGTAGCGATAGCAATCAGCCCCAGCATTTT
CAWSSDSNQPQHF
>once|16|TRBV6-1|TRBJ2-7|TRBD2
TGTGCCAGCAGTGTCAGACTAGCGGGGGGAGCCTACGAGCAGTACTTC
CASSVRLAGGAYEQYF
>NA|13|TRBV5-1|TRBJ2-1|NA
TGCGCCAGCAGCCTGGACGCGATCAATGAGCAGTTCTTC
CASSLDAINEQFF
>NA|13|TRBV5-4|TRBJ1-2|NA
TGTGCCAGCAGCTTGAACAGTCTATATGGCTACACCTTC
CASSLNSLYGYTF
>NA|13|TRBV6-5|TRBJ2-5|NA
TGTGCCAGCAATGGACAAATCCAAGAGACCCAGTACTTC
CASNGQIQETQYF
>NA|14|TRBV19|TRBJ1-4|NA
TGTGCCAGTATTCACAGGGCTGATGTAGGAAAACTGTTTTTT
CASIHRADVGKLFF
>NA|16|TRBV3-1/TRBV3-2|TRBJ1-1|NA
TGTGCCAGCAGTCTAGCAGGGGCGGGACAGAACACTGAAGCTTTCTTT
CASSLAGAGQNTEAFF
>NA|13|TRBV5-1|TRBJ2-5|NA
TGCGCCAGCAGCTTCCAGGGAGAAGAGACCCAGTACTTC
CASSFQGEETQYF
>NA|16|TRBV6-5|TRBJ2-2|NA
TGTGCCAGCAGTTACTGGCCGGGGCCGAACACCGGGGAGCTGTTTTTT
CASSYWPGPNTGELFF
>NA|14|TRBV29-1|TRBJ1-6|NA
TGCAGCGTTGCCCGAAAGGGGTTGGTTTCACCCCTCCACTTT
CSVARKGLVSPLHF
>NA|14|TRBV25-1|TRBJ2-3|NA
TGTGCCAGCAAACCACAGGGATGGGTAGATACGCAGTATTTT
CASKPQGWVDTQYF
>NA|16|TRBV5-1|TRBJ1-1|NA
TGCGCCAGCAGCTTACCCGGGACATCCTTGGGGACTGAAGCTTTCTTT
CASSLPGTSLGTEAFF
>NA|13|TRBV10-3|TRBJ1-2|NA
TGTGCCATCATGACCAACGAAAACTATGGCTACACCTTC
CAIMTNENYGYTF
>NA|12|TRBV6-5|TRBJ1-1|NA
TGTGCCAGCAGTATTGGGAGAAGTGAAGCTTTCTTT
CASSIGRSEAFF
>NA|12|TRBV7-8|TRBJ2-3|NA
TGTGCCAGCAGCCCATGGGGAGATACGCAGTATTTT
CASSPWGDTQYF
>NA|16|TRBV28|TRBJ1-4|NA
TGTGCCAGCAGTTTCCGGTGGGACGGGGGTAATGAAAAACTGTTTTTT
CASSFRWDGGNEKLFF
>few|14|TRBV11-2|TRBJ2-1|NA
TGTGCCAGCAGCTTTCCGGGAACCTACAATGAGCAGTTCTTC
CASSFPGTYNEQFF
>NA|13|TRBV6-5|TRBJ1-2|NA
TGTGCCACCCTAAGGAGTTCAGGGTCTGGCTACACCTTC
CATLRSSGSGYTF
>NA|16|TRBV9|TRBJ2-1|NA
TGTGCCAGCAGCTTGAGTGGTGGGGGGTCCTACAATGAGCAGTTCTTC
CASSLSGGGSYNEQFF
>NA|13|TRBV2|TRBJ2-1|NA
TGTGCCAGCAGTCTCGACAGTTACAATGAGCAGTTCTTC
CASSLDSYNEQFF
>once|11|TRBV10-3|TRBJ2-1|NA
TGTGCCATCATGGCACGGGATGAGCAGTTCTTC
CAIMARDEQFF
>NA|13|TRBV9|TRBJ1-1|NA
TGTGCCAGCGGGAGGACAGTGGAGACTGAAGCTTTCTTT
CASGRTVETEAFF
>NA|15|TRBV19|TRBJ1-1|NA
TGTGCCAGTAGTATAGGAACAGTTAGCCACACTGAAGCTTTCTTT
CASSIGTVSHTEAFF
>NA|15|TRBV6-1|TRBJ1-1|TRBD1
TGTGCCAGCAGTGAAGCGACAGGGTACTACACTGAAGCTTTCTTT
CASSEATGYYTEAFF
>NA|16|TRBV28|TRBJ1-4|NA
TGTGCCAGCAGTTTGCAGGGTGAAGCAACTAATGAAAAACTGTTTTTT
CASSLQGEATNEKLFF
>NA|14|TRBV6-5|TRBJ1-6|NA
TGTGCCAGCAGGCCCCGGGACATTTATTCACCCCTCCACTTT
CASRPRDIYSPLHF
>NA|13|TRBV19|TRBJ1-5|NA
TGTGCCAGTAGCCGGGGCAAATTTCAGCCCCAGCATTTT
CASSRGKFQPQHF
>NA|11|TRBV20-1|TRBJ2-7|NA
TGCAGTGCTAGATCCGCCTACGAGCAGTACTTC
CSARSAYEQYF
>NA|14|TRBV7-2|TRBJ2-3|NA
TGTGCCAGCAGTCGAAATGGGGGCACAGATACGCAGTATTTT
CASSRNGGTDTQYF
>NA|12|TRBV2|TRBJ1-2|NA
TGTGCCAGCAGAGTTTACAGGGCGGGCTACACCTTC
CASRVYRAGYTF
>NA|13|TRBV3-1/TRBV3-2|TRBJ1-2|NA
TGTGCCAGCAGCCCGGAGGCCCTCCGAGACTACACCTTC
CASSPEALRDYTF
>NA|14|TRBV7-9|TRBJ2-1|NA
TGTGCCAGCAGCCCACTCTCTGTCGAAAATGAGCAGTTCTTC
CASSPLSVENEQFF
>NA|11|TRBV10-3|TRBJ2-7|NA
TGTGCCATCAGCAGGGACTACGAGCAGTACTTC
CAISRDYEQYF
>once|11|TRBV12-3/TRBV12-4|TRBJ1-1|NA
TGTGCCAGCTTGCGGGGCACTGAAGCTTTCTTT
CASLRGTEAFF